This TCR beta chain was sequenced during a study of blood T cell repertoires in COVID-19. As for the study in general: Whether acute or convalescent, the COVID-19 samples came from the United States, Italy and Spain. PBMCs, B-cell-depleted T cells, or T cells provided the cDNA or gDNA that made up the material.

Produced via immunoSEQ multiplex PCR; TCRdb's table is partial and in-frame only. The sample contains 150,000 to 200,000 clones, approximately 86% of which appear only once. This CDR3 region has 13 residues. Trimming stripped 6 bases from V and 4 bases from J, with 15 bases between. In germline, CDR1 is SQVTM, CDR2 ANQGSEA. The material sequenced was peripheral blood. This receptor was taken from a man in his forties or fifties with active or convalescent COVID-19. The chain links TRBV29-1 to TRBJ1-1, with D perhaps TRBD1 (6 bases). CDR3 nucleotides: TGCAGCGTCGAAACAGGGACGGCCACTGAAGCTTTCTTT. It translates to CSVETGTATEAFF.